This is a list of T cell receptor beta chains from one sample in a study of T cell responses to AZD1222 COVID-19 vaccine. Assay used: immunoSEQ multiplex PCR; TCRdb lists only in-frame clones, some missing. Of around 220,000 clones in the sample, 94% were seen once. The specimen was peripheral blood, collected 28 days after the second dose of the MenACWY control vaccine. Receptors originate from an adult who received the MenACWY meningococcal vaccine as a control. CDR3s leave out the opening cysteine and the closing phenylalanine or tryptophan. The size field is filled for only some rows; it gives once, few, many or a size class.

J	V	length	size	CDR3
TRBJ1-2	TRBV20-1	10	NA	SASRANYGYT
TRBJ2-7	TRBV6-2/TRBV6-3	16	NA	ASSYPGSRDRVSYEQY
TRBJ1-1	TRBV27	11	NA	ASSLRATTEAF
TRBJ1-1	TRBV7-2	13	once	ASSLASGVGTEAF
TRBJ2-5	TRBV10-3	14	NA	AISQFGGTSGETQY
TRBJ2-3	TRBV4-2	15	NA	ASSHSGSGGPTDTQY
TRBJ2-7	TRBV12-3/TRBV12-4	11	NA	ASSLSGQKGQY
TRBJ2-1	TRBV6-6	12	NA	ASRMGGGSGEQF
TRBJ2-5	TRBV13	16	NA	ASSLGRMMRQGQETQY
TRBJ2-3	TRBV16	14	NA	ASSQLASGLSDTQY
TRBJ2-7	TRBV27	11	NA	ASGRGGPYEQY
TRBJ2-7	TRBV28	10	NA	ASLGQPYEQY
TRBJ2-7	TRBV6-1	10	NA	ASSEARYEQY
TRBJ2-2	TRBV6-5	12	NA	ASRPLTSTGELF
TRBJ1-1	TRBV6-5	10	NA	ASSERHTEAF
TRBJ1-2	TRBV5-1	12	NA	ASSFRPGQDGYT
TRBJ2-3	TRBV7-2	15	NA	ASRQGLAGETRDTQY
TRBJ1-1	TRBV9	15	NA	ASSVGSWMGGDTEAF
TRBJ2-1	TRBV5-4	12	NA	ASSLTGPYNEQF
TRBJ2-7	TRBV29-1	16	NA	SVESVQSDGRAPYEQY
TRBJ1-4	TRBV28	13	NA	ASSLTGTGGEKLF
TRBJ2-7	TRBV5-6	12	NA	ASSSPGVKYEQY
TRBJ2-5	TRBV5-1	13	NA	ASSGGTSGTETQY
TRBJ1-4	TRBV19	11	NA	ASSIGGDEKLF
TRBJ1-2	TRBV5-6	11	NA	ASSLARYVGYT